This T cell receptor (beta chain) was sequenced for a study of T cell responses to AZD1222 COVID-19 vaccine. TCRdb's copy holds only in-frame clones and misses some; the assay was immunoSEQ multiplex PCR. Of tens of thousands of clones detected, around 87% appear once; the ten largest clones hold roughly 4.8%. Trimming shortened V by 5 bases and J by 6 bases, and 23 bases separated the two germline ends. Germline loops: CDR1 SQVTM, CDR2 ANQGSEA. CDR3 size: 16 residues. This rearrangement joins TRBV29-1 to TRBJ1-5; TRBD1 is a possible D gene (6 bases). Sequencing used peripheral blood, obtained on day 0 of MenACWY control vaccination. The sequence derives from an adult in good health. CDR3 nucleotide sequence: TGCAGCGTTCAGACCGCCGGCCCAATAGGGGGTCAGCCCCAGCATTTT. Translating gives CSVQTAGPIGGQPQHF.